This is a list of T cell receptor beta chains from one sample in a study of T cells after posttransplantation cyclophosphamide. The repertoire was sequenced with immunoSEQ multiplex PCR; TCRdb's copy has only in-frame clones and lacks some. The sample shows roughly 7,600 clones, approximately 85% of them seen only once. The starting material was CD4+ T cells sorted from blood, obtained approximately 1,100 days after allogeneic stem cell transplant with posttransplant cyclophosphamide. The receptors here all came from a female patient between 40 and 50 years old who received an allogeneic stem cell transplant from a related donor, was CMV-positive, and had no GVHD. The graft donor may account for some of the T cells. Each CDR3 is given with its conserved first and last residue. The D gene is left open where the match is weak. Clone sizes are given selectively: once, few, many, or a class where the clone is expanded.

cdr3_length	v_call	d_call	clone_size	j_call	cdr3_aa	cdr3_nt
13	TRBV19	-	-	TRBJ1-1	CSSMSEGAPEAFF	TGTTCCAGTATGAGTGAAGGGGCTCCTGAAGCTTTCTTT
16	TRBV5-1	-	-	TRBJ1-4	CASSLRYRATNEKLFF	TGCGCCAGCAGCTTGAGGTACAGAGCAACTAATGAAAAACTGTTTTTT
12	TRBV11-3	TRBD2	-	TRBJ2-3	CASSGGGDTQYF	TGTGCCAGCAGCGGCGGGGGGGATACGCAGTATTTT
12	TRBV7-3	-	-	TRBJ2-7	CASSHSGGEQYF	TGTGCCAGCAGCCACTCCGGGGGAGAGCAGTACTTC
17	TRBV5-4	TRBD2	-	TRBJ2-3	CASSLARREGALDTQYF	TGTGCCAGCAGCTTGGCGAGGCGGGAGGGGGCGTTAGATACGCAGTATTTT
15	TRBV9	TRBD1	-	TRBJ1-5	CASSVGQGAGQPQHF	TGTGCCAGCAGCGTGGGGCAGGGGGCGGGACAGCCCCAGCATTTT
15	TRBV4-3	TRBD1	-	TRBJ2-7	CASSQYRGYSYEQYF	TGCGCCAGCAGCCAGTACAGGGGATACTCCTACGAGCAGTACTTC
15	TRBV7-6	TRBD1	-	TRBJ1-2	CASSPPSGGAYGYTF	TGTGCCAGCAGCCCCCCGTCAGGGGGCGCATACGGCTACACCTTC
16	TRBV5-4	TRBD2	-	TRBJ2-2	CASSLGTSGTLGELFF	TGTGCCAGCAGCCTCGGGACTAGCGGGACCCTCGGGGAGCTGTTTTTT
14	TRBV9	-	-	TRBJ1-1	CASSLEGGNTEAFF	TGTGCCAGCAGCCTCGAAGGGGGGAACACTGAAGCTTTCTTT
16	TRBV27	TRBD1	once	TRBJ2-6	CASRSTGLAGANVLTF	TGTGCCAGCAGATCGACAGGGCTCGCGGGGGCCAACGTCCTGACTTTC
16	TRBV4-1	-	few	TRBJ1-4	CASSQEPPGTFEKLFF	TGCGCCAGCAGCCAAGAGCCCCCAGGGACATTTGAAAAACTGTTTTTT
16	TRBV19	-	-	TRBJ1-6	CASRYSPGGYNSPLHF	TGTGCCAGTAGGTACAGTCCCGGTGGATATAATTCACCCCTCCACTTT
15	TRBV5-1	TRBD1	-	TRBJ1-6	CASSLWTGYNSPLHF	TGCGCCAGCAGCTTGTGGACAGGGTATAATTCACCCCTCCACTTT
14	TRBV7-2	-	-	TRBJ1-1	CASSLVTGNTEAFF	TGTGCCAGCAGCTTAGTGACGGGGAACACTGAAGCTTTCTTT
17	TRBV5-8	TRBD1	-	TRBJ1-2	CASSLAGTGDSYYGYTF	TGTGCCAGCAGTTTGGCCGGGACAGGGGATAGTTACTATGGCTACACCTTC
15	TRBV27	TRBD1	-	TRBJ2-7	CASSTPGQAPMEQYF	TGTGCCAGCAGTACACCGGGACAGGCGCCCATGGAGCAGTACTTC
15	TRBV7-8	-	-	TRBJ1-5	CASSLASVGNQPQHF	TGTGCCAGCAGCTTAGCGTCCGTAGGCAATCAGCCCCAGCATTTT
16	TRBV11-2	-	-	TRBJ2-4	CASSFPGVAAKNIQYF	TGTGCCAGCAGCTTCCCAGGGGTTGCGGCCAAAAACATTCAGTACTTC
16	TRBV7-6	-	-	TRBJ1-4	CASSFETGLAKEKLFF	TGTGCCAGCAGCTTCGAGACCGGGCTAGCAAAGGAAAAACTGTTTTTT
15	TRBV5-6	TRBD1	-	TRBJ2-5	CASITLDRDSETQYF	TGTGCCAGCATTACCCTTGACAGGGATTCAGAGACCCAGTACTTC
14	TRBV4-2	-	-	TRBJ2-7	CASSQDVRSPRQYF	TGTGCCAGCAGCCAAGATGTGAGAAGTCCAAGGCAGTACTTC
19	TRBV7-8	-	-	TRBJ2-6	CASSHGPTDLRLGANVLTF	TGTGCCAGCAGCCACGGGCCGACAGACCTTCGACTGGGGGCCAACGTCCTGACTTTC
12	TRBV6-1	-	-	TRBJ2-7	CASGPDFYEQYF	TGTGCCAGTGGCCCGGACTTCTACGAGCAGTACTTC
16	TRBV6-4	-	-	TRBJ2-1	CASSPTWTDRGNEQFF	TGTGCCAGCAGCCCCACTTGGACAGATAGGGGGAATGAGCAGTTCTTC
12	TRBV7-2	-	-	TRBJ1-2	CASRGAGYGYTF	TGTGCCAGCCGCGGGGCGGGCTATGGCTACACCTTC
14	TRBV7-9	-	-	TRBJ1-4	CASSADRLNEKLFF	TGTGCCAGCAGCGCAGACAGACTGAATGAAAAACTGTTTTTT
14	TRBV6-1	-	medium-sized	TRBJ2-5	CASSVMISETTQYF	TGTGCCAGCAGTGTTATGATCTCGGAGACGACCCAGTACTTC
14	TRBV9	TRBD1	-	TRBJ1-6	CASSRDRTNSPLHF	TGTGCCAGCAGTCGGGACAGGACTAATTCACCCCTCCACTTT
15	TRBV7-9	-	-	TRBJ2-3	CASSLRGGNTDTQYF	TGTGCCAGCAGCTTAAGGGGGGGTAACACAGATACGCAGTATTTT
14	TRBV27	-	-	TRBJ1-2	CASSPIALGYGYTF	TGTGCCAGCAGTCCGATAGCCCTGGGCTATGGCTACACCTTC
15	TRBV9	-	few	TRBJ1-3	CASSVGPSSGNTIYF	TGTGCCAGCAGCGTAGGACCTAGCTCTGGAAACACCATATATTTT
14	TRBV5-4	-	-	TRBJ1-1	CASSFTGWDTEAFF	TGTGCCAGCAGCTTCACAGGGTGGGACACTGAAGCTTTCTTT
13	TRBV5-6	TRBD1	-	TRBJ1-2	CASSPGQGQGYTF	TGTGCCAGCAGCCCCGGACAGGGTCAAGGCTACACCTTC
15	TRBV6-5	-	-	TRBJ1-2	CASTSGGRANYGYTF	TGTGCCAGCACCTCGGGGGGCCGAGCTAACTATGGCTACACCTTC
13	TRBV7-8	TRBD1	-	TRBJ2-7	CASSFTGAHEQYF	TGTGCCAGCAGCTTTACAGGGGCACACGAGCAGTACTTC
12	TRBV6-6	-	-	TRBJ1-2	CASSYVDKGYTF	TGTGCCAGCAGTTACGTCGACAAGGGCTACACCTTC
16	TRBV6-1	-	-	TRBJ2-5	CASSESGEWGQETQYF	TGTGCCAGCAGTGAATCTGGGGAGTGGGGACAAGAGACCCAGTACTTC
15	TRBV7-7	-	-	TRBJ2-5	CASSPLRGGGETQYF	TGTGCCAGCAGCCCGTTGAGGGGAGGAGGAGAGACCCAGTACTTC
14	TRBV19	-	-	TRBJ1-1	CASSIRAGDTEAFF	TGTGCCAGTAGTATTAGGGCGGGAGACACTGAAGCTTTCTTT
14	TRBV6-5	TRBD1	-	TRBJ1-6	CASSPDRGQSPLHF	TGTGCCAGCAGTCCGGACAGGGGGCAGTCACCCCTCCACTTT
16	TRBV28	-	-	TRBJ2-7	CASSSPQGTGTYEQYF	TGTGCCAGCAGTTCCCCCCAGGGGACGGGGACCTACGAGCAGTACTTC
14	TRBV4-1	-	-	TRBJ1-1	CASREGKGGTEAFF	TGCGCCAGCAGGGAGGGAAAGGGCGGGACTGAAGCTTTCTTT
16	TRBV19	TRBD1	few	TRBJ1-4	CASSRRTGAFNEKLFF	TGTGCCAGTAGTCGCCGAACAGGGGCCTTTAATGAAAAACTGTTTTTT
13	TRBV6-6	-	-	TRBJ1-2	CASRQTLNYGYTF	TGTGCCAGCAGACAGACACTTAACTATGGCTACACCTTC
15	TRBV5-1	-	-	TRBJ1-5	CASSLEGLYNQPQHF	TGCGCCAGCAGCTTGGAAGGACTTTACAATCAGCCCCAGCATTTT
15	TRBV2	-	-	TRBJ2-7	CASREPGQGSYEQYF	TGTGCCAGCAGAGAACCGGGACAAGGATCCTACGAGCAGTACTTC
13	TRBV5-1	-	-	TRBJ2-1	CASSYNSYNEQFF	TGCGCCAGCAGCTACAACTCCTACAATGAGCAGTTCTTC
15	TRBV4-1	-	few	TRBJ1-1	CASSQDFGRVTEAFF	TGCGCCAGCAGCCAAGATTTTGGCAGGGTCACTGAAGCTTTCTTT
14	TRBV6-1	TRBD1	few	TRBJ1-4	CASGSGTGNEKLFF	TGTGCCAGCGGATCCGGGACAGGGAATGAAAAACTGTTTTTT